The rows below give T cell receptor beta chains drawn from one sample of a study of OX40 agonist ivuxolimab in advanced cancers. Data came from immunoSEQ multiplex PCR; TCRdb stores just in-frame clones and leaves some out. This sample yields around 15,000 clones, of which about four fifths are seen a single time; roughly an eighth belongs to the top ten. Source: CD4+ or CD8+ T cells sorted from blood, taken in a trial of the OX40 agonist ivuxolimab. The receptors were gathered from an adult with an advanced solid tumor such as melanoma, head and neck, liver or kidney cancer. CDR3s include the opening cysteine and the closing phenylalanine or tryptophan. The order of the fields is CDR3 DNA, CDR3 protein, V gene, clone size, D gene, J gene. D genes are given only for firm matches. Size is stated for part of the rows, as once, few or many counts, or as a class when the clone is expanded.

CDR3nt: TGTGCCAGCAGTTACGACGCCCTTGGGGAGCAGTACTTC; CDR3aa: CASSYDALGEQYF; v_gene: TRBV6-6; abundance: .; d_gene: .; j_gene: TRBJ2-7
CDR3nt: TGTGCCAGCAGCCACTCCGTTTCCTACGAGCAGTACTTC; CDR3aa: CASSHSVSYEQYF; v_gene: TRBV7-9; abundance: medium-sized; d_gene: .; j_gene: TRBJ2-7
CDR3nt: TGTGCCAGCGGAGCGGGAATGAATGAGCAGTTCTTC; CDR3aa: CASGAGMNEQFF; v_gene: TRBV6-1; abundance: .; d_gene: TRBD2; j_gene: TRBJ2-1
CDR3nt: TGTGCCAGCAGCAGAGACAGGGGGCGAAGCGACGAGCAGTACTTC; CDR3aa: CASSRDRGRSDEQYF; v_gene: TRBV7-8; abundance: .; d_gene: TRBD1; j_gene: TRBJ2-7
CDR3nt: TGTGCCAGCAGTGTGGACGGAAGCACAGATACGCAGTATTTT; CDR3aa: CASSVDGSTDTQYF; v_gene: TRBV9; abundance: .; d_gene: .; j_gene: TRBJ2-3
CDR3nt: TGTGCCATCAGTGAGGACCATCAAAGCTACAATGAGCAGTTCTTC; CDR3aa: CAISEDHQSYNEQFF; v_gene: TRBV10-3; abundance: .; d_gene: .; j_gene: TRBJ2-1
CDR3nt: TGTGCCAGCAGTGAATTTACAGGGTCCTACAATGAGCAGTTCTTC; CDR3aa: CASSEFTGSYNEQFF; v_gene: TRBV6-1; abundance: once; d_gene: .; j_gene: TRBJ2-1
CDR3nt: TGTGCCAGCAGCCAAGGTGGGGGGGACCTCTCCTACGAGCAGTACTTC; CDR3aa: CASSQGGGDLSYEQYF; v_gene: TRBV4-2; abundance: few; d_gene: TRBD2; j_gene: TRBJ2-7
CDR3nt: TGTGCCAGCATTAGGACAGGGGAGGCCTACGAGCAGTACTTC; CDR3aa: CASIRTGEAYEQYF; v_gene: TRBV5-8; abundance: .; d_gene: TRBD1; j_gene: TRBJ2-7
CDR3nt: TGTGCCAGCAGTTTAAAGGCGGCCGCTAACTATGGCTACACCTTC; CDR3aa: CASSLKAAANYGYTF; v_gene: TRBV27; abundance: .; d_gene: .; j_gene: TRBJ1-2
CDR3nt: TGCGCCAGCAGCCCCCAGAATACAGGGTCCTACGAGCAGTACTTC; CDR3aa: CASSPQNTGSYEQYF; v_gene: TRBV4-3; abundance: .; d_gene: .; j_gene: TRBJ2-7
CDR3nt: TGTGCCAGCAGCGCCCCGACAGGGAGGGATGAGCAGTTCTTC; CDR3aa: CASSAPTGRDEQFF; v_gene: TRBV7-9; abundance: .; d_gene: .; j_gene: TRBJ2-1
CDR3nt: TGCAGCGTTGAGGGACTAGCGGGAGGAATAACCGATACGCAGTATTTT; CDR3aa: CSVEGLAGGITDTQYF; v_gene: TRBV29-1; abundance: few; d_gene: TRBD2; j_gene: TRBJ2-3
CDR3nt: TGTGCCAGCAGCTCCGGGGTCTCCTACGAGCAGTACTTC; CDR3aa: CASSSGVSYEQYF; v_gene: TRBV5-6; abundance: .; d_gene: .; j_gene: TRBJ2-7
CDR3nt: TGTGCCAGCAGCTTACGACAGGTTAACACCGGGGAGCTGTTTTTT; CDR3aa: CASSLRQVNTGELFF; v_gene: TRBV7-3; abundance: .; d_gene: .; j_gene: TRBJ2-2
CDR3nt: TGTGCCAGCAGCTTACCGGGTCAGGACCGGCGGGAGCAGTTCTTC; CDR3aa: CASSLPGQDRREQFF; v_gene: TRBV7-9; abundance: .; d_gene: .; j_gene: TRBJ2-1
CDR3nt: TGTGCCAGCAGCTCCTGGACTAGCGGGAGCTACGAGCAGTACTTC; CDR3aa: CASSSWTSGSYEQYF; v_gene: TRBV4-2; abundance: .; d_gene: TRBD2; j_gene: TRBJ2-7
CDR3nt: TGTGCCAGCAGCGTAGATGTCGCCTCCGGAAACATTCAGTACTTC; CDR3aa: CASSVDVASGNIQYF; v_gene: TRBV9; abundance: .; d_gene: .; j_gene: TRBJ2-4
CDR3nt: TGTGCCATAAGGGAGGGCAACCCTAGCACAGATACGCAGTATTTT; CDR3aa: CAIREGNPSTDTQYF; v_gene: TRBV28; abundance: few; d_gene: TRBD2; j_gene: TRBJ2-3
CDR3nt: TGTGCCAGCAATCGGACAGGGGCCAGCAATGAGCAGTTCTTC; CDR3aa: CASNRTGASNEQFF; v_gene: TRBV9; abundance: .; d_gene: TRBD1; j_gene: TRBJ2-1